A single TCR beta chain is shown here with its context. Its specificity is unknown. The CDR3 end shows no conserved phenylalanine or tryptophan, and so a read error is likely. TCRdb reprocessed the 5' RACE reads via MiXCR and lists one record per CDR3 protein. There are about 660,000 distinct CDR3 sequences in the sample; about 9.4% occur only once, and more than 0.75% lies in the top ten. These data originate in a study of identical twins. Study-wide results and caveats: Insertions were reduced in abundant cord blood beta clonotypes but not in memory repertoires. Findings depended on cross-sectional statistics rather than tracking the same donors. Analyses based on zero insertions could be partly confounded by invariant MAIT and iNKT cells.

CDR1 SNHLY and CDR2 FYNNEI come from the germline V gene. V lost 1 base and J lost 9, with 13 bases in between. The length of the CDR3 is 14 residues. The sample was also linked to a second study, of yellow fever vaccine responses in identical twins.

The rearrangement joins TRBV2 to TRBJ2-1, with a weak D call TRBD1 (6 bases). Sequenced input: PBMCs. This TCR came from a woman younger than 35 in good health. The CDR3 protein is CASSEVGQGSEQFY. As DNA, the CDR3 is TGTGCCAGCAGTGAAGTCGGGCAGGGGTCTGAGCAGTTCTAC.